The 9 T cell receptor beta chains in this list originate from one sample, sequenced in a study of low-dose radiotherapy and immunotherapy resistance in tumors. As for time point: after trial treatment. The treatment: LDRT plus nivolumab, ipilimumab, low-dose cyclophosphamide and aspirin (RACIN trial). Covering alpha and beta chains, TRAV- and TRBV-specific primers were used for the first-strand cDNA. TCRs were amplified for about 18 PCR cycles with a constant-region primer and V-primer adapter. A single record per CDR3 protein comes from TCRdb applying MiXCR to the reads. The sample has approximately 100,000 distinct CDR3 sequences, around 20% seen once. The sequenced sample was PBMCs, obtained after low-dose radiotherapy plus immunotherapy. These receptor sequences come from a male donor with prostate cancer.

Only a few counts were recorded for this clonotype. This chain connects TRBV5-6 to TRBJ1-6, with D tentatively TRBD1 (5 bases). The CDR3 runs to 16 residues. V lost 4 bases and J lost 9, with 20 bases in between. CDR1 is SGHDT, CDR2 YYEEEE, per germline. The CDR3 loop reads CASSPDKGRAASPLHF. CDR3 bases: TGTGCCAGCAGCCCTGATAAGGGCAGGGCAGCTTCACCCCTCCACTTT.

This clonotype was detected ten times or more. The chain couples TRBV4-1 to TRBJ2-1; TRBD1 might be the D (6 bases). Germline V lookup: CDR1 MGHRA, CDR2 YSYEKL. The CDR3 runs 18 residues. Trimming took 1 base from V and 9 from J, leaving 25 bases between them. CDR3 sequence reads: CASSQVRPTGGRLIEQFF. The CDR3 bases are TGCGCCAGCAGCCAAGTAAGACCGACAGGAGGACGATTGATTGAGCAGTTCTTC.

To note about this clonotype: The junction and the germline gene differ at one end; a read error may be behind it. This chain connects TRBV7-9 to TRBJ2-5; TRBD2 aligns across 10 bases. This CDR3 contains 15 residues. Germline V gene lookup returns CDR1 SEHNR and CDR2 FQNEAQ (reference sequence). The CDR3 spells CAISPLAGVGETQYF. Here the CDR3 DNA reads TGTGCCATCAGCCCTCTAGCGGGAGTTGGAGAGACCCAGTACTTC.

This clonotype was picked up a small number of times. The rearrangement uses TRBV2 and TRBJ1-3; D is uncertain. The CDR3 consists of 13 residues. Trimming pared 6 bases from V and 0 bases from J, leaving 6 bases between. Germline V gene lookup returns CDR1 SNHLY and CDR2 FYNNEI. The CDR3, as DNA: TGTGCCAGCAGGATACTCTCTGGAAACACCATATATTTT. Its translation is CASRILSGNTIYF.

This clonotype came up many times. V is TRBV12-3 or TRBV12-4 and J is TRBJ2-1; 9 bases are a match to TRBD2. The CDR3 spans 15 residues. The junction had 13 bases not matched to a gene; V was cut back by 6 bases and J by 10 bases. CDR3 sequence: CASSLPGLAEDEQFF. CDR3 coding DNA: TGTGCCAGCAGCCTGCCGGGACTAGCCGAGGACGAGCAGTTCTTC.

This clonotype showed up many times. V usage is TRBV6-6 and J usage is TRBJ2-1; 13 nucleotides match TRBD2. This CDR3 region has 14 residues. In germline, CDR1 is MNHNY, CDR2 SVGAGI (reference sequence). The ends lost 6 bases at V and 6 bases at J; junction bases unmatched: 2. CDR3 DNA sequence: TGTGCCAGCAGCCGGACTAGCGGGAGCAATGAGCAGTTCTTC. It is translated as CASSRTSGSNEQFF.

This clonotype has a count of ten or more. The CDR3 spells CASSQEVPGRSYNSPLHF. CDR3 nucleotides: TGTGCCAGCAGCCAAGAGGTCCCCGGCCGGTCCTATAATTCACCCCTCCACTTT. The V call is TRBV3-1, the J call TRBJ1-6; the D is unclear. With 0 bases removed from V and 1 base from J, the gap between germline ends came to 13 bases. Germline values: CDR1 LGHDT, CDR2 YNNKEL (reference sequence). CDR3 size: 18 residues.

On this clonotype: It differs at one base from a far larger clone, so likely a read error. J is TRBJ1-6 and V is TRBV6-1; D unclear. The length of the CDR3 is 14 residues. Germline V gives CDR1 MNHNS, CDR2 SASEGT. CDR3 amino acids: CASSEVRVNLPLHF. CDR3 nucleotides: TGTGCCAGCAGTGAAGTAAGAGTTAATTTACCCCTCCACTTT.

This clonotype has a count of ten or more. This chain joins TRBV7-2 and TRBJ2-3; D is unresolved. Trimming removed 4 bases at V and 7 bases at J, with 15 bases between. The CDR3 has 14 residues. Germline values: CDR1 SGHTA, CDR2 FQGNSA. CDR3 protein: CASSSRLDRNTQYF. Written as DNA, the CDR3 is TGTGCCAGCAGCTCCCGCCTGGACCGAAATACGCAGTATTTT. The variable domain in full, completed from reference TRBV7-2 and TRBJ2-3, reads GAGVSQSPSNKVTEKGKDVELRCDPISGHTALYWYRQSLGQGLEFLIYFQGNSAPDKSGLPSDRFSAERTGGSVSTLTIQRTQQEDSAVYLCASSSRLDRNTQYFGPGTRLTVL.